One and the same sample provided the 11 T cell receptor beta chains below, sequenced in a study of cytomegalovirus exposure and HLA in healthy donors. This PCR relied on a set of 60 Vbeta primers and 13 Jbeta primers. The method was immunoSEQ multiplex PCR; TCRdb's version includes in-frame clones alone and lacks a portion of them. The table records about 93,000 clones, over 75% of them present only once. The sequenced sample was PBMCs. These TCRs come from a young man in good health and CMV-seronegative.

As to this clone: One junction end disagrees with the germline gene, perhaps due to a read error. This chain links TRBV4-1 with TRBJ2-4; possible D gene TRBD2, 5 bases. The CDR3 spans 12 residues. Germline CDR1 is MGHRA and CDR2 is YSYEKL. The CDR3 loop is CASSQDGRTYHF. The DNA of the CDR3 is TGCGCCAGCAGCCAAGACGGTCGGACTTACCACTTC.

The V and J genes are TRBV7-2 and TRBJ2-7, with 7 bases lining up with TRBD1. This CDR3 has 14 amino acids. V lost 5 bases to trimming and J lost 5 bases; unmatched junction nucleotides: 9. The V gene's germline CDR1 is SGHTA and CDR2 FQGNSA. CDR3 region: CASSPETGSNEQYF. The CDR3 coding sequence is TGTGCCAGCAGCCCTGAGACAGGGAGTAACGAGCAGTACTTC.

The rearrangement uses TRBV9 and TRBJ2-3, with 11 bases fitting TRBD2. The germline gives CDR1 SGDLS, CDR2 YYNGEE. The junction had 10 bases not matched to a gene; V was cut back by 4 bases and J by 0 bases. The CDR3 totals 18 residues. The CDR3 region has the DNA TGTGCCAGCAGCACCCGCCCCGCTAGCGGGGGGAGCACAGATACGCAGTATTTT. This codes for CASSTRPASGGSTDTQYF.

This clone was counted a few times. V usage is TRBV15 and J usage is TRBJ1-4; the match to TRBD1 covers 8 bases. This CDR3 has 16 residues. In germline, CDR1 is LNHNV, CDR2 YYDKDF (reference sequence). V was clipped by 3 bases and J by 0 bases; unmatched bases: 3. CDR3 region: CATSSSGGPTNEKLFF. CDR3 nucleotide sequence: TGTGCCACCAGCAGTTCAGGGGGCCCAACTAATGAAAAACTGTTTTTT.

This chain links TRBV2 with TRBJ2-7; 13 bases align to TRBD2. V shed 10 bases, J shed 6 bases, and the junction held 9 bases outside the gene matches. The CDR3 totals 14 residues. Germline V gives CDR1 SNHLY, CDR2 FYNNEI. CDR3 nucleotides: TGTGCCATCGATCGGACTAGCGGGAGTCCCGAGCAGTACTTC. This encodes CAIDRTSGSPEQYF.

This clone was detected once. This sequence joins TRBV10-3 and TRBJ1-6; D ambiguous. Between the trimmed V and J ends, which lost 3 bases and 10 bases, there was a span of 7 bases. From germline, CDR1 is ENHRY and CDR2 SYGVKD. The CDR3 has 12 amino acids. The CDR3 coding sequence is TGTGCCATCAGTGACGGCGGGTCACCCCTCCACTTT. Translated, it gives CAISDGGSPLHF.

The chain joins TRBV30 to TRBJ1-2; a weak D match, TRBD1 (5 bases). V lost 4 bases, J lost 8 bases, and 17 bases lay in between. CDR1 and CDR2 (germline): GTSNPN, SVGIG (reference sequence). The CDR3 totals 13 residues. CDR3 amino acids: CAWTRGAGGGYTF. DNA for the CDR3: TGTGCCTGGACCAGAGGGGCTGGGGGGGGCTACACCTTC.

This clone was counted a few times. The chain carries TRBV9 and TRBJ2-5, with TRBD2 as a possible D gene (6 bases). V lost 0 bases to trimming and J lost 2 bases, with 17 bases between them. The CDR3 length is 17 residues. CDR1 SGDLS and CDR2 YYNGEE come from the germline V gene. CDR3 sequence: CASSVGVRDLGQETQYF. The CDR3 nucleotides are TGTGCCAGCAGCGTAGGGGTCCGGGACTTAGGGCAAGAGACCCAGTACTTC.

The chain joins TRBV15 to TRBJ1-2, with TRBD1 identical over 9 bases. CDR3 size: 14 residues. CDR1 is LNHNV and CDR2 is YYDKDF in the germline V gene (reference sequence). V lost 3 bases to trimming and J lost 7 bases; unmatched junction nucleotides: 6. CDR3 bases: TGTGCCACCAGCAGGGGGGACAGGGACTTTGGCTACACCTTC. Protein: CATSRGDRDFGYTF.

This clone was observed once. This chain joins TRBV9 and TRBJ2-2; 7 bases are a match to TRBD2. The germline CDR1 and CDR2 sequences are SGDLS and YYNGEE. The CDR3 length is 13 residues. Trimming at V came to 2 bases and at J to 7 bases, leaving 2 bases not matched to a gene. The DNA for the CDR3 is TGTGCCAGCAGCGTCGGGGGGTACGGGGAGCTGTTTTTT. It specifies CASSVGGYGELFF.

The chain employs TRBV7-2 and TRBJ1-4; 8 bases line up with TRBD1. This CDR3 spans 14 amino acids. The V and J ends lost 5 bases and 6 bases, in that order; junction bases with no gene match: 5. Per the germline V gene, CDR1 is SGHTA and CDR2 is FQGNSA. CDR3 protein: CASSRQGRDEKLFF. For the CDR3, the DNA is TGTGCCAGCAGCCGACAGGGGCGGGATGAAAAACTGTTTTTT.